This is a list of T cell receptor beta chains from one sample in a study of cytomegalovirus exposure and HLA in healthy donors. TCRdb's table, derived via immunoSEQ multiplex PCR, lists solely in-frame clones and lacks some. The table shows about 67,000 clones, with around 89% occurring only once. The sequenced material came from PBMCs. Receptor source: a woman between 25 and 40 years old in good health and CMV-seropositive. CDR3s include the opening cysteine and the closing phenylalanine or tryptophan. Clone size appears in some rows only: once, few, many, or a class for an expanded clone.

j_call clone_size v_call cdr3_aa
TRBJ2-1 . TRBV5-1 CASSSKSGRASQSNEQLF
TRBJ2-5 . TRBV6-5 CASSYGGRAETQYF
TRBJ1-4 . TRBV5-1 CASSSPPGGGQGGEKLFF
TRBJ1-2 . TRBV6-6 CASSYSGVGYGYTF
TRBJ2-2 . TRBV5-6 CASSSQGQGGKLFF
TRBJ2-7 . TRBV29-1 CSVEPPGSYEQYF
TRBJ1-1 . TRBV5-1 CASSPPGQPITEAFF
TRBJ2-2 . TRBV2 CASSELAGGHGELFF
TRBJ2-7 . TRBV10-1 CASSDPGLAGVLEQYF
TRBJ1-4 . TRBV28 CASTSPGGDEKLFF
TRBJ1-4 few TRBV5-1 CASSLAGATNEKLFF
TRBJ2-3 . TRBV11-1 CASMRGRGGDTQYF
TRBJ1-1 once TRBV5-1 CASIDGQGGFMNTEAFF
TRBJ1-5 . TRBV28 CASSQRDQPQHF
TRBJ1-4 . TRBV7-9 CASSLNSEKLFF
TRBJ2-3 . TRBV4-2 CASSRGTSGGTDTQYF
TRBJ2-7 . TRBV6-5 CASSYGMGRIPYEQYF
TRBJ2-7 . TRBV11-2 CASSHRTPYEQYF
TRBJ2-2 . TRBV29-1 CSVGDRAGELFF
TRBJ2-1 . TRBV5-1 CASSPRDTVSSYNEQFF
TRBJ2-7 . TRBV4-1 CASSQDGGGSYEQYF
TRBJ2-7 . TRBV11-2 CASSLLIGQLYEQYF
TRBJ2-7 . TRBV18 CASSPTGTGVEQYF
TRBJ2-1 . TRBV5-1 CASSLGRSSYNEQFF
TRBJ2-5 . TRBV19 CASSPLGLAGGVETQYF
TRBJ2-1 . TRBV10-3 CAINPGLASYNEQFF
TRBJ2-1 . TRBV7-9 CASRPSGSGGDNEQFF
TRBJ2-1 . TRBV7-8 CASSLRSGKQFF
TRBJ2-1 . TRBV27 CASSSPSGTGRNEQFF
TRBJ2-7 . TRBV6-5 CASRGGRRPYEQYF